Below, one T cell receptor (beta chain) is given with its context. The method was immunoSEQ multiplex PCR; TCRdb's version includes in-frame clones alone and lacks a portion of them. The sample consists of more than 200,000 clones, 85% to 90% of them appearing once. The CDR3 consists of 15 residues. V lost 0 bases and J lost 6; bases outside the gene matches: 9. Germline V gives CDR1 SGHRS, CDR2 YFSETQ. These data come from a study of blood T cell repertoires in COVID-19. Across the whole study: Sources were T cells, B-cell-depleted T cells, or PBMCs; the material itself was cDNA or gDNA.

This sequence joins TRBV5-1 and TRBJ2-7; TRBD2 agrees at 7 bases. Material for sequencing was PBMCs or T cells enriched from blood (not recorded which). This TCR was recovered from a woman between 45 and 65 years old who had recovered from COVID-19. CDR3 amino acids: CASSLGPGRAREQYF. The CDR3 DNA reads as TGCGCCAGCAGCTTGGGTCCTGGGAGGGCTCGCGAGCAGTACTTC. Full variable domain (rest looked up from reference TRBV5-1 and TRBJ2-7): KAGVTQTPRYLIKTRGQQVTLSCSPISGHRSVSWYQQTPGQGLQFLFEYFSETQRNKGNFPGRFSGRQFSNSRSEMNVSTLELGDSALYLCASSLGPGRAREQYFGPGTRLTVT.